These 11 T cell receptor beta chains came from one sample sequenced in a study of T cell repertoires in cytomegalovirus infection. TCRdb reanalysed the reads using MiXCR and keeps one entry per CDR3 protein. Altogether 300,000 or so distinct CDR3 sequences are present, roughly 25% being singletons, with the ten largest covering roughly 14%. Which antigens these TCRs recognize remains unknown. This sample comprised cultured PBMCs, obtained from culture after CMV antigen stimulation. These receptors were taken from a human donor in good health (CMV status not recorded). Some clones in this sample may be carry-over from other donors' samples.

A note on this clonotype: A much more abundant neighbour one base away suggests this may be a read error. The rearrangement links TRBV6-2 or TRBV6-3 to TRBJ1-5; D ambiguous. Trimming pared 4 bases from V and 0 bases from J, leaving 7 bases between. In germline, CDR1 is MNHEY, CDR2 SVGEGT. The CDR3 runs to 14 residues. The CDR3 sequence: CASSFVTSNQPQHF. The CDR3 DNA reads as TGTGCCAGCAGTTTCGTGACTAGCAATCAGCCCCAGCATTTT.

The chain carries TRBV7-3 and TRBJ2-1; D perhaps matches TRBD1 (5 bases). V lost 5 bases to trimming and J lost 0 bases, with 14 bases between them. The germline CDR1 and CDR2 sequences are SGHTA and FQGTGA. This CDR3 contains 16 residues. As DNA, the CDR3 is TGTGCCAGCAGCCCTCAGGGTCCTAGCTCCTACAATGAGCAGTTCTTC. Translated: CASSPQGPSSYNEQFF. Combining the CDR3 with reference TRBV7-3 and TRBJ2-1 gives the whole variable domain GAGVSQTPSNKVTEKGKYVELRCDPISGHTALYWYRQSLGQGPEFLIYFQGTGAADDSGLPNDRFFAVRPEGSVSTLKIQRTERGDSAVYLCASSPQGPSSYNEQFFGPGTRLTVL.

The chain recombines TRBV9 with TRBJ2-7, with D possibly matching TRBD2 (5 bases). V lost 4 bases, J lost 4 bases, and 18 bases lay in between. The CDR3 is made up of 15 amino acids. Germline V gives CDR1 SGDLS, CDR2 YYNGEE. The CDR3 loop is CASSPIWRADYEQYF. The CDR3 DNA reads TGTGCCAGCAGCCCCATCTGGCGGGCTGATTACGAGCAGTACTTC.

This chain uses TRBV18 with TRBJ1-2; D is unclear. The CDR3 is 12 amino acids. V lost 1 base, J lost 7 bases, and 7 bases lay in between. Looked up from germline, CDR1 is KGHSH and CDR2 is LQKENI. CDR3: CASSPRKGGYTF. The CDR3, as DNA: TGTGCCAGCTCACCACGAAAGGGTGGCTACACCTTC.

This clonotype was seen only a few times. The CDR3 region has the DNA TGTGCCAGCGGACTCTATGGCTACACCTTC. It yields the protein CASGLYGYTF. This rearrangement joins TRBV7-9 to TRBJ1-2, with unresolved D. The germline V gene encodes CDR1 SEHNR and CDR2 FQNEAQ (reference sequence). The ends were cut back, 8 bases at V and 4 bases at J, with 5 bases in the middle. CDR3 size: 10 residues.

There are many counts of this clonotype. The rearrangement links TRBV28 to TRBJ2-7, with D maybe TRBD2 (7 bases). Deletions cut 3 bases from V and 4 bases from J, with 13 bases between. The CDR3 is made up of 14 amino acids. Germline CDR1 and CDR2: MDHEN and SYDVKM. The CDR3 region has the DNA TGTGCCAGCAGTTTTGGGGGGGCGCAGTACGAGCAGTACGTC. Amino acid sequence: CASSFGGAQYEQYV.

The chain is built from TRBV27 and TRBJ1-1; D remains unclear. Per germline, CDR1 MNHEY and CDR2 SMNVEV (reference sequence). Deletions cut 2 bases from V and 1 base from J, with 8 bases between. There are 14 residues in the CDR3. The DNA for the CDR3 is TGTGCCAGCAGTTTAATAGACGGGAACACTGAAGCTTTCTTT. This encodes CASSLIDGNTEAFF.

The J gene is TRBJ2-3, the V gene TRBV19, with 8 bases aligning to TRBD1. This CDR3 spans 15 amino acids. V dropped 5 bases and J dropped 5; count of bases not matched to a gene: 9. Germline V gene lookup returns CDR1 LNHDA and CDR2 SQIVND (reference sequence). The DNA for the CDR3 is TGTGCCAGTAGTTCACCGACAGGGGTGGTAGATACGCAGTATTTT. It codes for CASSSPTGVVDTQYF.

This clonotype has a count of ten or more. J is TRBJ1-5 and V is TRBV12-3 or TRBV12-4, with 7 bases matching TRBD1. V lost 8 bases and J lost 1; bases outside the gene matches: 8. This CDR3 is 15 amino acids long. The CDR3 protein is CASGLRQGSNQPQHF. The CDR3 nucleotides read TGTGCCAGCGGCCTGCGACAGGGAAGCAATCAGCCCCAGCATTTT.

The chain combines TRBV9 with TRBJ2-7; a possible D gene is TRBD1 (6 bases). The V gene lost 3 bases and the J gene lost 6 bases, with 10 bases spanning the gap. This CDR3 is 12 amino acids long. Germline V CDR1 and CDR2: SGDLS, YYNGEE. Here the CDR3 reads CASSAQGSEQYF. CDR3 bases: TGTGCCAGCAGCGCACAGGGATCCGAGCAGTACTTC.

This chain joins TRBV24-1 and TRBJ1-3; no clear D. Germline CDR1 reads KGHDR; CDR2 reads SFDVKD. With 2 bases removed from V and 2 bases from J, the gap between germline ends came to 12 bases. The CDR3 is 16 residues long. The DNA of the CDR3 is TGTGCCACCAGTGATTCAGGCGCGGGTACTGGAAACACCATATATTTT. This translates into CATSDSGAGTGNTIYF.